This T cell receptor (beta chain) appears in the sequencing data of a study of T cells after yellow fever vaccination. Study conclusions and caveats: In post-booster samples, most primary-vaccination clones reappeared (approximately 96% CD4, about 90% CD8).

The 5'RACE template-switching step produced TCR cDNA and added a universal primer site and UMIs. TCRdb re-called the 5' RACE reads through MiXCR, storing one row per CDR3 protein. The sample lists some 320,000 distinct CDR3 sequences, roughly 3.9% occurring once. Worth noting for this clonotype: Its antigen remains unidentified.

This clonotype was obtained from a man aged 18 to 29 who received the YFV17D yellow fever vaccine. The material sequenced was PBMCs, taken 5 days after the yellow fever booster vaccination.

Here the CDR3 reads CASGTTGGGETQYF. CDR3 nucleotides: TGCGCCAGCGGGACGACAGGGGGCGGCGAGACCCAGTACTTC. The genes are TRBV5-1 and TRBJ2-5, with 10 bases matching TRBD1. V was pared by 7 bases and J by 5 bases, with 8 bases of the junction left unmatched. Germline assignment: CDR1 SGHRS and CDR2 YFSETQ. The CDR3 totals 14 residues.